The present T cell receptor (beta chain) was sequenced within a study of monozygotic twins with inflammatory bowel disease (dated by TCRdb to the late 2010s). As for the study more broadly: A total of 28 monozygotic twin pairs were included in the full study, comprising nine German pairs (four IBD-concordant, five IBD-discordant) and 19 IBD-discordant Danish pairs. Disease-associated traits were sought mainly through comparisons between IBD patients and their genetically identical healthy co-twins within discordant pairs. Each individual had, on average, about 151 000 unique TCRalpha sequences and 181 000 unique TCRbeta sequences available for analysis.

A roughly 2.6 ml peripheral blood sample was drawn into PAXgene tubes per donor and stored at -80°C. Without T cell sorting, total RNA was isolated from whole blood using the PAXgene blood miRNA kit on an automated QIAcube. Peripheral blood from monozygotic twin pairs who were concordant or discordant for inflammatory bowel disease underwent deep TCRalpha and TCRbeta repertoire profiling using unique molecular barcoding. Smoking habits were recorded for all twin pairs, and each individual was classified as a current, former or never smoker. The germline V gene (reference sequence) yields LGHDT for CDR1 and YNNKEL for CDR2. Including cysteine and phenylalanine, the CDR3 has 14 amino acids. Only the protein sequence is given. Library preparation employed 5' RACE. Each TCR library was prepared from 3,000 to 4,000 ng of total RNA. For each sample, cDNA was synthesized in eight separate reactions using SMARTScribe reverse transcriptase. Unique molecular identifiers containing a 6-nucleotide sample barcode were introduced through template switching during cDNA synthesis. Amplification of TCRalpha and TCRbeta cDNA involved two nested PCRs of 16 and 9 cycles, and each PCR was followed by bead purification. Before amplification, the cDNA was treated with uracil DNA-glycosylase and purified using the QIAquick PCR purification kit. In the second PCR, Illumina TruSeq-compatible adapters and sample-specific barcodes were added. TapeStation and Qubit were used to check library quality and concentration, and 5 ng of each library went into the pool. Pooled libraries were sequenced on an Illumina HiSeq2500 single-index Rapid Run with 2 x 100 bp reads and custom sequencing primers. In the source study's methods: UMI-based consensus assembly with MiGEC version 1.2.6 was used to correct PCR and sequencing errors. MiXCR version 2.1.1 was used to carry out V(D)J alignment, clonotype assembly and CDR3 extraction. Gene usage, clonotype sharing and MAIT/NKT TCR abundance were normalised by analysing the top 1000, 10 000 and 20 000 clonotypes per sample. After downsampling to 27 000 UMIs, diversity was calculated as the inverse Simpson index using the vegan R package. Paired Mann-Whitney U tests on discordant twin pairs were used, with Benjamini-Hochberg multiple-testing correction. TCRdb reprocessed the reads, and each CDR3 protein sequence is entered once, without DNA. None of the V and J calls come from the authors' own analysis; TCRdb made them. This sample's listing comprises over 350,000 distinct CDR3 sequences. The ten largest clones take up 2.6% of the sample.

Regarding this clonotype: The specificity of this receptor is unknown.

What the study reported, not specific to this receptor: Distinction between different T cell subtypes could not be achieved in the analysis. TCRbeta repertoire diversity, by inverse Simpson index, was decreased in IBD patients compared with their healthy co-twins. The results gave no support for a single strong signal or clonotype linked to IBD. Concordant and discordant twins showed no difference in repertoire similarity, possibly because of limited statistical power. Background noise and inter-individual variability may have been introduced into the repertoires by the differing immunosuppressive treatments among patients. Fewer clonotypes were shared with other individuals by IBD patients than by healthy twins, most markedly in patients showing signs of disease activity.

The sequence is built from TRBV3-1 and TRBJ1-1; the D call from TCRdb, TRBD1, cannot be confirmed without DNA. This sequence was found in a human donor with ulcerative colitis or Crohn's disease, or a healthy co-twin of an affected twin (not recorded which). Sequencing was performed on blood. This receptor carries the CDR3 CASSQTRRATEAFF.